This TCR beta chain was sequenced for a study of blood T cell repertoires in COVID-19 (dated by TCRdb to 2018 to 2020). General notes on the study: Collaborator samples came from the United States, Italy and Spain and covered acute and convalescent phases of COVID-19. The material from the prospective study consisted of cDNA or gDNA derived from T cells, B-cell-depleted T cells, or PBMCs. Deeply sampled blood TCRbeta repertoires from subjects exposed to, actively infected with, or recovered from COVID-19 were included in the dataset. The repertoires were released in a freely available public database meant as a resource for research on the immune response to SARS-CoV-2. Samples were obtained from the ongoing ImmuneRACE study (first 160 participants) and from some 1,200 subjects provided by 6 global collaborators. Sample metadata almost always included a de-identified subject ID, COVID-19 status, age in years and sex. Where available, HLA class I and class II types were obtained from metadata supplied by the sample provider rather than from assay-based typing. The study at large found these results: The amount of clinical and demographic metadata varied by source and participant and was provided uncurated.

This clone has just a few counts. The antigen it recognizes is unknown. The input lacks base qualities; no much larger clone sits a single base away. The collaborating institutions used their own protocols to collect whole blood in K2EDTA tubes. Collaborator samples were shipped for TCRbeta analysis as frozen whole blood, isolated PBMCs, or DNA extracted from either sample type. TCRbeta CDR3 regions were amplified from genomic DNA by means of the immunoSEQ Assay, a bias-controlled multiplex PCR. In the authors' own workflow: Nucleated cell counts per sample were estimated from amplification of reference gene primers within the assay. To quantify the absolute abundance of each unique TCRbeta CDR3 rearrangement, sequence reads were collapsed and filtered. Productive Simpson clonality was computed per sample as the square root of Simpson's diversity index over productive rearrangements. What TCRdb holds here is the immuneACCESS table cut down to in-frame rearrangements. Part of the clones is not present; checked against another copy, under half of the missing clones reflect an unresolved V gene, and the others are unexplained. V, J and clone size were drawn from that table, and D and trimming were deduced from the DNA. The sample table lists 130,000 or so clones, around 80% of them with a count of one. Of the sample, about 6% falls within the top ten clones.

CDR1 and CDR2 are drawn from the germline V gene (reference sequence): LNHNV, YYDKDF. From V the trimming removes 0 bases and from J it removes 8 bases, while the gene matches leave 10 bases of the junction unaccounted for. The CDR3, cysteine through phenylalanine, is 18 amino acids long. This entry keeps only the CDR3 DNA: 54 bases, framed from base 1. What was sequenced was peripheral blood. The sequence came from a man older than 75 with active or convalescent COVID-19. The chain is encoded by TRBV15 joined to TRBJ2-3, with 14 bases aligning to TRBD2. The DNA sequence is as follows: TGTGCCACCAGCAGAGAGAGGATGACTAGCGGGGGGGGTAGTACGCAGTATTTT. Its amino acids are CATSRERMTSGGGSTQYF.